This T cell receptor beta chain was captured by sequencing in a study of human T cells and chemical hapten exposure. Described time point: patch test 1, 2 weeks after DPC sensitization. Treatment noted: therapeutic diphenylcyclopropenone sensitization with weekly scalp DPC. This CDR3 comprises 14 residues. From germline, CDR1 is SGHRS and CDR2 YFSETQ. Trimming left V 4 bases short and J 6 bases short, with 15 bases between. TCRdb processed the RACE reads anew with MiXCR; each CDR3 protein has one entry. The sample holds 70,000 to 80,000 distinct CDR3 sequences, around a third seen once. This clonotype was detected a few times.

The chain employs TRBV5-1 and TRBJ2-3; no firm D call. Here the sequenced sample was whole blood, taken in connection with sensitization to the hapten diphenylcyclopropenone (DPC). This TCR was sampled from a man in his forties or fifties with alopecia areata. Some clones in this sample may be carry-over from other donors' samples. DNA of the CDR3: TGCGCCAGCAGCCCTGCCCGGAGCAGGGATACGCAGTATTTT. This encodes CASSPARSRDTQYF. Using reference TRBV5-1 and TRBJ2-3 for the parts outside the CDR3, the full variable domain is KAGVTQTPRYLIKTRGQQVTLSCSPISGHRSVSWYQQTPGQGLQFLFEYFSETQRNKGNFPGRFSGRQFSNSRSEMNVSTLELGDSALYLCASSPARSRDTQYFGPGTRLTVL.